This T cell receptor beta chain was observed in a study of cytomegalovirus exposure and HLA in healthy donors (dated by TCRdb to 2017 to 2019). Concerning the study at large: According to an earlier analysis of a few hundred of the donors, 200 million or so T cells yielded over 90 million unique TCR beta sequences and 276 Gb of sequence data. Using immunosequencing, the study profiled T cell repertoires from approximately 700 subjects and related those repertoires to cytomegalovirus serostatus. An earlier analysis of around 580 of the donors used high-throughput TCR beta sequencing to judge whether each TCR beta V gene segment behaved as functional or pseudogenic. High-throughput TCR immunosequencing, statistical association of individual TCRs with disease status, and machine learning were combined to predict cytomegalovirus infection status. The number of typed donors differed by locus: about 620-630 for A, B, C, DRB1 and DQB1; some 540 for DQA1; 606 for DPA1; and around 470 for DPB1. Along with the approximately 670-subject first cohort, a separate validation cohort of over 90 different subjects was used. A later analysis re-examined previously published TCR beta repertoires from 500 to 700 donors and added high-resolution HLA genotyping to investigate patterns of TCR occurrence. The study aimed to test whether signatures of past pathogen exposure could be identified by cataloging public T cell receptors. Roughly 5 DR-DQ haplotypes were treated as single units for association and clustering because of strong linkage in the cohort. All discovery cohort repertoires had been generated using a single sequencing platform. Of the 350 to 450 genotyped donors, 70% to 90% were placed in the genetic ancestry cluster associated with self-reported Caucasian donors. Among roughly 400 genotyped donors of the cohort, an average of around 240,000 unique TCR beta nucleotide sequences were sequenced per donor, about a sixth of them non-productive. Rather than using new phenotypic data, the later analysis identified candidate immune exposures from TCR beta sequences and from how often those sequences occurred across donors. In a later genetic analysis, genome-wide SNP genotypes for about three fifths of the 666 donors were used, and that subset was treated as a discovery cohort. HLA typing included class I and class II loci at four-digit resolution. Donor age, sex, ethnicity and CMV serostatus were compiled alongside the repertoire data. An early release covering roughly 580 HLA-typed donors comprised about 310 gigabases of sequencing data and about 90 million unique TCR sequences. Overall results and qualifications from the work: A further reported finding was that TCR beta sequences accurately predicted the HLA-A and HLA-B alleles for most subjects in the first cohort. At a false discovery rate of 0.05, a later analysis linked around 15,000 TCR beta sequences to specific HLA alleles. According to the authors, the approach could potentially be generalized to other disease states and immunological phenotypes. According to a later analysis, parvovirus B19, influenza, CMV and Epstein-Barr virus appeared linked to several top co-occurrence clusters. In a later analysis, the rate of TCR association differed among HLA loci, with DRB1 alleles having the most associated TCRs and HLA-C alleles having the fewest. Compared with equally common non-associated chains, HLA-associated TCR beta chains in a later analysis were more clonally expanded and had lower generation probabilities. In a later genetic analysis, fewer N-insertions in productive TCRs were reported among donors in an Asian-associated ancestry cluster than the roughly 700-donor mean. The earlier analysis of a few hundred of the donors excluded seventeen rarely observed V segments, including chromosome 9 orphons, because counts were too low. A group of highly shared sequence variants was considered likely to be a technical artifact of the sequencing pipeline. Immune exposure information for the cohort was limited to CMV serostatus. In an earlier analysis of 450 to 750 of the donors, most TCR beta V segments appeared in productive rearrangements about 87% or about 30% of the time, broadly matching IMGT annotations. In vitro tests confirmed that three of the cytomegalovirus-associated TCR beta chains recognize cytomegalovirus antigens. In the study, about 150 TCR beta chains were listed as associated with cytomegalovirus. Linkage disequilibrium might explain the correlated functional status among segregating V segments, but an unknown experimental factor could not be excluded. According to a later analysis, most CMV-associated TCR beta chains appeared to be HLA-restricted, and the HLA associations seemed to be driven largely by CMV exposure. The classifier was reported to diagnose cytomegalovirus status with high specificity and sensitivity in both the original and validation cohorts. When HLA alleles, especially DR and DQ, strongly co-occurred, attributing TCR associations to individual alleles was difficult. Because HLA typing was missing for some donors at each locus, association tests included only the typed subset. A later genetic analysis associated a missense DCLRE1C variant with V-gene and J-gene trimming of TCR beta chains, and an independent cohort replicated the association. The cohort was sequenced for TCR beta chains only, and without alpha or paired-chain data the features that could be detected were limited. The presence/absence analyses assumed that sequencing depth was roughly uniform across donors, and that assumption may not be true. Some IMGT-functional V segments, including TRBV6-2 and TRBV6-3, could not be distinguished by the 87-base-pair reads and were therefore excluded. Across donors, most TCR sequences were observed very rarely, whereas some public TCRs were present in many individuals.

Turning to this clone: Its antigen remains undetermined. Base qualities are missing; no much larger clone stands one base away.

The cohort comprised some 680 healthy bone marrow donors. At the time of sampling, all cohort members were nominally healthy, though unrecorded immune exposures were likely present. The donor was CMV seropositive and was included in the group of 270 or so seropositive cohort members. Each donor provided a peripheral blood sample, and peripheral blood mononuclear cells were used for TCR beta sequencing. Genomic DNA extraction from the blood cell samples was performed with the Qiagen DNeasy Blood Extraction Kit. The library was built by means of the immunoSEQ multiplex PCR assay. For the multiplex PCR, a mixture combining 60 forward primers for TCR Vbeta segments and 13 reverse primers for TCR Jbeta segments was used. Amplification of the CDR3 region of rearranged TCR beta genes was performed with a multiplex PCR assay on genomic DNA. Amplified TCR beta libraries were sequenced as 87-base-pair reads on the Illumina HiSeq System. The authors' pipeline ran thus. A later analysis counted about 80 million unique TCR beta chains across the 666 repertoires, and some 12 million of these chains were shared by at least two donors. Raw reads were error-corrected and collapsed into unique sequences by a nearest-neighbor algorithm in which closely related sequences were merged to remove PCR and sequencing errors. V, D and J gene segments were assigned by aligning CDR3 sequences to IMGT reference sequences. For a sequence to be retained, a match of at least six nucleotides to both a V gene segment and a J gene segment was required. A rearrangement counted as productive if the CDR3 had no stop codons and remained in frame with V and J, and every other rearrangement counted as non-productive. CDR3 was defined by IMGT convention, running from the second conserved V-encoded cysteine to the conserved J-encoded phenylalanine. The earlier analysis of about 620 of the donors excluded sequences that lacked an unambiguous match to a single V gene segment. An earlier analysis of around 600 of the donors classified V segments as functional when productive rearrangements were above 56.7% and as segregating when the standard deviation between donors was above 5%. To diagnose cytomegalovirus status from the catalog of TCR beta chain sequences, a statistical classification framework was built. In a later analysis, TCR nucleotide sequences were compared against IMGT/GENE-DB human TR gene sequences so that V and J genes could be assigned. In a later analysis, CDR3 sequences and most-parsimonious VDJ recombination scenarios were assigned using the TCRdist pipeline. In a later analysis, each TCR beta chain was defined by its CDR3 amino acid sequence together with its V-gene family, and reads lacking a unique V-gene family were excluded. In a later analysis, around 650 highly shared, low-generation-probability nucleotide sequences were removed to address suspected cross-contamination and a sequencing artifact. In a later analysis, a clonal expansion index for each public chain was calculated from normalized within-repertoire ranks of inferred template counts. A later analysis computed generation probabilities with a VDJ recombination model fitted to out-of-frame rearrangements, and checked the results against IGoR. In a later analysis, TCR-TCR, TCR-HLA and TCR-CMV co-occurrence was scored with hypergeometric tests, and a repertoire-size bias correction was applied to TCR pairs. False discovery rates were estimated in a later analysis by permuting HLA or CMV assignments 20 times. In a later analysis, co-occurring TCRs were grouped using DBSCAN, and TCRdist sequence similarity was added for clustering within HLA-allele-positive subsets. Repertoires with fewer than 30,000 or more than 120,000 public chains, plus five repertoires with anomalous nucleotide sharing, were excluded from co-occurrence clustering. TCRdb retrieved this table from immuneACCESS and kept in-frame rearrangements only. Not all clones are present; in checked studies, unresolved V genes account for under half, and no reason is known for the remainder. V and J calls plus clone size are reproduced from that table; the DNA served to infer D and trimming. The sample table lists 150,000 to 200,000 clones, around 79% of them with a count of one. The ten largest account for 5% to 8% of the sample.

Counted from cysteine to phenylalanine, this CDR3 has 13 amino acids. The CDR3 DNA has 39 bases and is translated from base 1. Trimming removed 10 bases from V and 2 bases from J, leaving 14 bases between the germline ends. CDR1 and CDR2, looked up from the germline V gene, are MNHNS and SASEGT. The specimen was PBMCs. The TCR was taken from a man aged 35-49 years in good health and CMV-seropositive. The V gene is TRBV6-1 and the J gene is TRBJ1-1; TRBD1 is perhaps the D gene, given 5 matching bases. CDR3 sequence: CATLGHLNTEAFF. The nucleotide sequence reads TGTGCCACCCTCGGACACCTAAACACTGAAGCTTTCTTT.